These T cell receptor beta chains were read from a single sample in a study of blood T cell repertoires in COVID-19. Profiling relied on immunoSEQ multiplex PCR, and the TCRdb table lists in-frame clones only, not all of them. The table includes around 290,000 clones, roughly 86% detected once. The source material was PBMCs or T cells enriched from blood (not recorded which). The origin of the receptors is a woman in her late teens or twenties who had recovered from COVID-19. The CDR3 runs from the conserved cysteine through the conserved F or W. D genes are given only for firm matches. Only some rows state a clone size, as once, few, many or a class for expanded clones.

abundance: -; d_gene: -; v_gene: TRBV9; j_gene: TRBJ1-1; CDR3aa: CASSPSGQNTEAFF; CDR3nt: TGTGCCAGCAGCCCTAGCGGACAAAACACTGAAGCTTTCTTT
abundance: -; d_gene: -; v_gene: TRBV30; j_gene: TRBJ1-6; CDR3aa: CAWSPRGYSPLHF; CDR3nt: TGTGCCTGGAGTCCACGAGGGTATTCACCCCTCCACTTT
abundance: -; d_gene: -; v_gene: TRBV19; j_gene: TRBJ1-6; CDR3aa: CARNDRFLGRENPPLHF; CDR3nt: TGTGCCAGGAACGACAGGTTTCTGGGCCGTGAAAACCCACCCCTCCACTTT
abundance: -; d_gene: -; v_gene: TRBV27; j_gene: TRBJ1-4; CDR3aa: CASSLQGRANEKLFF; CDR3nt: TGTGCCAGCAGTCTACAGGGTAGGGCTAATGAAAAACTGTTTTTT
abundance: -; d_gene: TRBD2; v_gene: TRBV11-2; j_gene: TRBJ2-1; CDR3aa: CASSLLSSGPNEQFF; CDR3nt: TGTGCCAGCAGCTTATTATCTAGCGGTCCCAATGAGCAGTTCTTC
abundance: few; d_gene: -; v_gene: TRBV11-2; j_gene: TRBJ2-2; CDR3aa: CASSLEANTGELFF; CDR3nt: TGTGCCAGCAGCTTAGAGGCAAACACCGGGGAGCTGTTTTTT
abundance: -; d_gene: TRBD2; v_gene: TRBV7-3; j_gene: TRBJ2-3; CDR3aa: CASSLTGGTSGTDTQYF; CDR3nt: TGTGCCAGCAGCTTAACGGGGGGGACTAGCGGCACAGATACGCAGTATTTT
abundance: -; d_gene: TRBD1; v_gene: TRBV4-1; j_gene: TRBJ2-4; CDR3aa: CASSQGARGTGGPIAKNIQYF; CDR3nt: TGCGCCAGCAGCCAAGGGGCTAGGGGGACAGGGGGACCAATAGCCAAAAACATTCAGTACTTC
abundance: once; d_gene: -; v_gene: TRBV11-3; j_gene: TRBJ2-1; CDR3aa: CASSKSGSGIHEQFF; CDR3nt: TGTGCCAGCAGCAAGTCGGGCTCGGGGATCCATGAGCAGTTCTTC
abundance: -; d_gene: -; v_gene: TRBV7-6; j_gene: TRBJ1-1; CDR3aa: CASSLDWTDSTEAFF; CDR3nt: TGTGCCAGCAGCTTAGACTGGACAGACTCCACTGAAGCTTTCTTT
abundance: -; d_gene: -; v_gene: TRBV11-2; j_gene: TRBJ1-5; CDR3aa: CASSLDGGTGPRQPQHF; CDR3nt: TGTGCCAGCAGCTTAGATGGCGGCACAGGGCCACGTCAGCCCCAGCATTTT
abundance: -; d_gene: -; v_gene: TRBV9; j_gene: TRBJ2-1; CDR3aa: CASSPRESSYNEQFF; CDR3nt: TGTGCCAGCAGCCCCCGCGAAAGCTCCTACAATGAGCAGTTCTTC
abundance: -; d_gene: -; v_gene: TRBV28; j_gene: TRBJ2-5; CDR3aa: CASSTIKDSLQETQYF; CDR3nt: TGTGCCAGCAGTACCATCAAGGACAGTCTGCAAGAGACCCAGTACTTC
abundance: -; d_gene: TRBD1; v_gene: TRBV6-5; j_gene: TRBJ1-2; CDR3aa: CASSYGQGAIGGYTF; CDR3nt: TGTGCCAGCAGTTACGGACAGGGGGCGATAGGCGGCTACACCTTC
abundance: -; d_gene: TRBD2; v_gene: TRBV7-6; j_gene: TRBJ2-3; CDR3aa: CASSLTNQGLAGQDTQYF; CDR3nt: TGTGCCAGCAGCTTAACAAACCAAGGACTAGCGGGACAAGATACGCAGTATTTT
abundance: -; d_gene: TRBD1; v_gene: TRBV6-5; j_gene: TRBJ2-5; CDR3aa: CASTQGVEETQYF; CDR3nt: TGTGCCAGCACCCAGGGGGTAGAAGAGACCCAGTACTTC
abundance: few; d_gene: -; v_gene: TRBV2; j_gene: TRBJ1-1; CDR3aa: CASRNAGTPNTEAFF; CDR3nt: TGTGCCAGCAGGAACGCCGGGACACCGAACACTGAAGCTTTCTTT
abundance: -; d_gene: TRBD2; v_gene: TRBV5-4; j_gene: TRBJ2-3; CDR3aa: CASSLERNSGGATDTQYF; CDR3nt: TGTGCCAGCAGCTTGGAGAGGAATAGCGGGGGGGCCACAGATACGCAGTATTTT
abundance: -; d_gene: -; v_gene: TRBV27; j_gene: TRBJ1-5; CDR3aa: CASSSGTSSNQPQHF; CDR3nt: TGTGCCAGTAGCTCCGGGACAAGTAGCAATCAGCCCCAGCATTTT
abundance: -; d_gene: -; v_gene: TRBV3-1/TRBV3-2; j_gene: TRBJ1-6; CDR3aa: CASSQELRVSPLHF; CDR3nt: TGTGCCAGCAGCCAAGAGCTTCGGGTTTCACCCCTCCACTTT
abundance: once; d_gene: TRBD2; v_gene: TRBV7-2; j_gene: TRBJ2-1; CDR3aa: CASSATSGRGSNEQFF; CDR3nt: TGTGCCAGCAGCGCGACTAGCGGGAGAGGTAGTAATGAGCAGTTCTTC
abundance: -; d_gene: -; v_gene: TRBV9; j_gene: TRBJ1-4; CDR3aa: CASSVARGGKLFF; CDR3nt: TGTGCCAGCAGCGTAGCCCGAGGAGGGAAACTGTTTTTT
abundance: -; d_gene: TRBD2; v_gene: TRBV3-1/TRBV3-2; j_gene: TRBJ2-7; CDR3aa: CASSLGTSGYEQYF; CDR3nt: TGTGCCAGCAGCCTAGGGACTAGCGGCTACGAGCAGTACTTC
abundance: -; d_gene: -; v_gene: TRBV19; j_gene: TRBJ2-5; CDR3aa: CASSNRATQETQYF; CDR3nt: TGTGCCAGTAGTAACAGGGCTACTCAAGAGACCCAGTACTTC
abundance: -; d_gene: TRBD1; v_gene: TRBV11-2; j_gene: TRBJ2-5; CDR3aa: CASSATDRGRETQYF; CDR3nt: TGTGCCAGCAGCGCAACCGACAGGGGGCGAGAGACCCAGTACTTC
abundance: -; d_gene: -; v_gene: TRBV7-9; j_gene: TRBJ2-4; CDR3aa: CASSPSPSYGGKNIQYF; CDR3nt: TGTGCCAGCAGCCCCTCGCCTTCTTACGGTGGCAAAAACATTCAGTACTTC
abundance: -; d_gene: -; v_gene: TRBV5-1; j_gene: TRBJ2-5; CDR3aa: CASSGGTAEEETQYF; CDR3nt: TGCGCCAGCAGCGGGGGGACAGCCGAGGAGGAGACCCAGTACTTC
abundance: -; d_gene: TRBD2; v_gene: TRBV10-1; j_gene: TRBJ2-7; CDR3aa: CASSVRASGYSYEQYF; CDR3nt: TGCGCCAGCAGTGTTAGGGCTAGCGGATACTCCTACGAGCAGTACTTC
abundance: few; d_gene: TRBD1; v_gene: TRBV5-6; j_gene: TRBJ1-2; CDR3aa: CASSFFDRVGGYTF; CDR3nt: TGTGCCAGCAGCTTCTTCGACAGGGTAGGCGGCTACACCTTC
abundance: -; d_gene: -; v_gene: TRBV18; j_gene: TRBJ1-2; CDR3aa: CASSPGRDNYGYTF; CDR3nt: TGTGCCAGCTCACCAGGCAGGGATAACTATGGCTACACCTTC
abundance: -; d_gene: -; v_gene: TRBV11-3; j_gene: TRBJ2-5; CDR3aa: CASSPGTKETQYF; CDR3nt: TGTGCCAGCAGCCCCGGCACTAAAGAGACCCAGTACTTC
abundance: -; d_gene: TRBD2; v_gene: TRBV4-1; j_gene: TRBJ2-1; CDR3aa: CASSQGASGRGETYNEQFF; CDR3nt: TGCGCCAGCAGCCAAGGCGCTAGCGGGAGAGGGGAAACCTACAATGAGCAGTTCTTC
abundance: -; d_gene: -; v_gene: TRBV24-1; j_gene: TRBJ2-1; CDR3aa: CATSDRQASYNEQFF; CDR3nt: TGTGCCACCAGTGATCGTCAGGCCTCCTACAATGAGCAGTTCTTC
abundance: once; d_gene: -; v_gene: TRBV6-1; j_gene: TRBJ1-1; CDR3aa: CASSEDMNTEAFF; CDR3nt: TGTGCCAGCAGTGAAGACATGAACACTGAAGCTTTCTTT
abundance: -; d_gene: TRBD1; v_gene: TRBV28; j_gene: TRBJ1-4; CDR3aa: CASSPDREAEKLFF; CDR3nt: TGTGCCAGCAGCCCTGACAGGGAGGCAGAAAAACTGTTTTTT
abundance: -; d_gene: -; v_gene: TRBV18; j_gene: TRBJ2-5; CDR3aa: CASSPEGGVQETQYF; CDR3nt: TGTGCCAGCTCCCCGGAAGGGGGAGTCCAAGAGACCCAGTACTTC
abundance: -; d_gene: -; v_gene: TRBV11-2; j_gene: TRBJ1-2; CDR3aa: CASSLGTGQNPNYGYTF; CDR3nt: TGTGCCAGCAGCTTAGGAACCGGACAGAACCCAAACTATGGCTACACCTTC
abundance: -; d_gene: TRBD2; v_gene: TRBV5-1; j_gene: TRBJ2-3; CDR3aa: CASSPPTSGAPDTQYF; CDR3nt: TGCGCCAGCAGCCCCCCGACTAGCGGGGCGCCAGATACGCAGTATTTT
abundance: -; d_gene: -; v_gene: TRBV7-9; j_gene: TRBJ2-3; CDR3aa: CASSWGSDTQYF; CDR3nt: TGTGCCAGCAGCTGGGGCTCAGATACGCAGTATTTT
abundance: few; d_gene: TRBD1; v_gene: TRBV12-5; j_gene: TRBJ1-1; CDR3aa: CAIVNTGGKGTEAFF; CDR3nt: TGTGCTATCGTCAATACAGGGGGCAAGGGCACTGAAGCTTTCTTT
abundance: -; d_gene: TRBD1; v_gene: TRBV7-8; j_gene: TRBJ1-5; CDR3aa: CASSFGQGGRQPQHF; CDR3nt: TGTGCCAGCAGCTTCGGACAGGGAGGACGACAGCCCCAGCATTTT
abundance: -; d_gene: -; v_gene: TRBV29-1; j_gene: TRBJ2-1; CDR3aa: CSVLSIRVKVGNEQFF; CDR3nt: TGCAGCGTTCTATCTATCCGGGTGAAAGTTGGCAATGAGCAGTTCTTC
abundance: -; d_gene: TRBD1; v_gene: TRBV2; j_gene: TRBJ1-4; CDR3aa: CASSKQGLRYELFF; CDR3nt: TGTGCCAGCAGCAAACAGGGGTTGAGGTATGAACTGTTTTTT
abundance: -; d_gene: TRBD1; v_gene: TRBV28; j_gene: TRBJ1-5; CDR3aa: CASSLNRGTGNQPQHF; CDR3nt: TGTGCCAGCAGTTTGAACAGGGGGACGGGGAATCAGCCCCAGCATTTT
abundance: -; d_gene: TRBD1; v_gene: TRBV5-5; j_gene: TRBJ1-5; CDR3aa: CASSRGQGHQPQHF; CDR3nt: TGTGCCAGCAGCCGGGGACAGGGCCATCAGCCCCAGCATTTT
abundance: -; d_gene: -; v_gene: TRBV27; j_gene: TRBJ2-3; CDR3aa: CASGKIGRDRTDTQYF; CDR3nt: TGTGCCAGCGGGAAGATCGGGCGGGACCGCACAGATACGCAGTATTTT
abundance: -; d_gene: -; v_gene: TRBV5-6; j_gene: TRBJ1-5; CDR3aa: CASSKGLGNQPQHF; CDR3nt: TGTGCCAGCTCAAAGGGGCTTGGCAATCAGCCCCAGCATTTT
abundance: -; d_gene: -; v_gene: TRBV30; j_gene: TRBJ1-3; CDR3aa: CAWSVSGSGNTIYF; CDR3nt: TGTGCCTGGAGTGTGTCGGGATCTGGAAACACCATATATTTT
abundance: -; d_gene: -; v_gene: TRBV28; j_gene: TRBJ2-4; CDR3aa: CASSLRLEGTSGYF; CDR3nt: TGTGCCAGCAGCCTTCGACTCGAAGGCACTTCTGGGTACTTC
abundance: -; d_gene: -; v_gene: TRBV5-1; j_gene: TRBJ2-1; CDR3aa: CASSPIANEQFF; CDR3nt: TGCGCCAGCAGCCCAATAGCCAATGAGCAGTTCTTC
abundance: few; d_gene: -; v_gene: TRBV7-9; j_gene: TRBJ2-7; CDR3aa: CASSVSYEQYF; CDR3nt: TGTGCCAGCAGCGTATCCTACGAGCAGTACTTC
abundance: -; d_gene: -; v_gene: TRBV19; j_gene: TRBJ2-1; CDR3aa: CASSLSGWGSYNEQFF; CDR3nt: TGTGCCAGTAGCCTTAGCGGTTGGGGCTCCTACAATGAGCAGTTCTTC
abundance: -; d_gene: -; v_gene: TRBV10-3; j_gene: TRBJ1-3; CDR3aa: CAIRGVLSGNTIYF; CDR3nt: TGTGCCATCAGAGGGGTTCTCTCTGGAAACACCATATATTTT
abundance: few; d_gene: TRBD2; v_gene: TRBV7-2; j_gene: TRBJ2-7; CDR3aa: CASSLAGLVAGEQYF; CDR3nt: TGTGCCAGCAGCTTAGCTGGACTAGTAGCCGGAGAGCAGTACTTC
abundance: -; d_gene: -; v_gene: TRBV14; j_gene: TRBJ1-3; CDR3aa: CASSQDPRGGSNTIYF; CDR3nt: TGTGCCAGCAGCCAAGACCCGAGGGGGGGTTCGAACACCATATATTTT